The source of this T cell receptor (beta chain) is a study of radiation and T cells in renal cell carcinoma. Findings and limits, study-wide: Pretreatment tumor biopsies were lacking, so baseline clonotypes are unknown.

Trimming cost V 0 bases and J 6 bases; bases outside gene matches: 6. In germline, CDR1 is GTSNPN, CDR2 SVGIG (reference sequence). The CDR3 is 15 amino acids. About this clone: Its antigen is unidentified.

Sequencing used immunoSEQ multiplex PCR; TCRdb keeps in-frame clones, though not all of them. Of around 94,000 clones in the sample, around four fifths are singletons; the top ten hold roughly a tenth. Time point in this sample: blood 4 weeks post-SBRT, at nephrectomy. Treatment given: 15 Gy SBRT to primary tumor, nephrectomy 4 weeks later. Nephrectomy followed 15 Gy stereotactic body radiation by 4 weeks. After SBRT, blood was collected at 2 and 4 weeks, plus baseline. The chain employs TRBV30 and TRBJ2-7, with 12 bases that match TRBD2. The specimen was blood, collected from a patient whose treatment included radiotherapy and nephrectomy. The clonotype originates from a man in his forties or fifties with renal cell carcinoma. CDR3 DNA: TGTGCCTGGAGTGTACGACTAGCGGGAGCTTTCGAGCAGTACTTC. This gives the protein CAWSVRLAGAFEQYF.